A selection of T cell receptor beta chains follows, all from one sample in a study of T cell responses to AZD1222 COVID-19 vaccine. The method was immunoSEQ multiplex PCR; TCRdb's version includes in-frame clones alone and lacks a portion of them. The sample yields roughly 130,000 clones, roughly 92% seen once. This sample comprised peripheral blood, obtained 28 days after the second AZD1222 dose. The receptors were gathered from an adult who received the AZD1222 COVID-19 vaccine. CDR3s include the opening cysteine and the closing phenylalanine or tryptophan. The D gene is left open where the match is weak. Some rows mark clone size as missing; the rest say once, few, many or name a class of expanded clone.

J	D	size	V	CDR3	DNA
TRBJ2-1	TRBD2	-	TRBV20-1	CSASPSGSPPHYNEQFF	TGCAGTGCTAGTCCTAGCGGGAGTCCCCCACACTACAATGAGCAGTTCTTC
TRBJ2-5	-	-	TRBV11-3	CASSLGGQSGETQYF	TGTGCCAGCAGCTTAGGTGGACAGTCAGGAGAGACCCAGTACTTC
TRBJ1-1	-	once	TRBV30	CAWRLTPNTEAFF	TGTGCCTGGAGACTGACTCCCAACACTGAAGCTTTCTTT
TRBJ1-5	-	many	TRBV7-9	CASSLDNQPQHF	TGTGCCAGCAGCCTTGATAATCAGCCCCAGCATTTT
TRBJ2-3	TRBD2	-	TRBV24-1	CATSGLSTSETDTQYF	TGTGCCACCAGTGGACTTTCGACTAGCGAAACAGATACGCAGTATTTT
TRBJ2-3	-	few	TRBV12-3/TRBV12-4	CASSLVSAYTQYF	TGTGCCAGCAGTTTAGTAAGTGCTTATACGCAGTATTTT
TRBJ2-3	-	-	TRBV7-2	CASSPVGWGVADTQYF	TGTGCCAGCAGCCCCGTTGGGTGGGGCGTGGCAGATACGCAGTATTTT
TRBJ2-1	TRBD1	-	TRBV7-3	CASSRTGASMSISYNEQFF	TGTGCCAGCAGCCGAACAGGGGCCTCAATGTCCATCTCCTACAATGAGCAGTTCTTC
TRBJ1-1	-	-	TRBV9	CASSVVGAGALNTEAFF	TGTGCCAGCAGCGTAGTCGGGGCAGGGGCCTTGAACACTGAAGCTTTCTTT
TRBJ1-4	-	-	TRBV18	CASSPSPGNRNEKLFF	TGTGCCAGCTCACCAAGCCCGGGAAATCGAAATGAAAAACTGTTTTTT
TRBJ2-3	TRBD2	-	TRBV6-5	CASIWGGEITDTQYF	TGTGCCAGCATATGGGGGGGGGAGATCACAGATACGCAGTATTTT